Shown below are 17 T cell receptor beta chains from a single sample sequenced in a study of blood T cell repertoires in COVID-19. Method: immunoSEQ multiplex PCR; TCRdb's copy keeps in-frame clones and lacks some. The profile shows 95,000 to 100,000 clones, about 88% of them singletons. Input material: peripheral blood. The receptor set was obtained from a woman aged 55-70 years with acute or convalescent COVID-19.

J is TRBJ2-2 and V is TRBV19; D possibly corresponds to TRBD1 (5 bases). This CDR3 region has 13 residues. The V gene lost 5 bases and the J gene lost 6 bases, with 10 bases spanning the gap. Germline CDR1 reads LNHDA; CDR2 reads SQIVND (reference sequence). CDR3 nucleotide sequence: TGTGCCAGTAGTCCCAGGGTTGCCGGGGAGCTGTTTTTT. Translation gives CASSPRVAGELFF.

This rearrangement joins TRBV6-1 to TRBJ1-1; maybe TRBD1 (6 bases). The germline gives CDR1 MNHNS, CDR2 SASEGT. The V gene lost 2 bases and the J gene lost 8 bases, with 21 bases spanning the gap. The CDR3 extends over 16 amino acids. CDR3 coding DNA: TGTGCCAGCAGTGAACGGGGGGGCGGATTGAAGGGAGAAGCTTTCTTT. Its protein is CASSERGGGLKGEAFF.

The rearrangement links TRBV4-1 to TRBJ2-5, with a weak D call TRBD2 (6 bases). The germline V gene has CDR1 MGHRA and CDR2 YSYEKL. The CDR3 contains 13 residues. Trimming pared 2 bases from V and 10 bases from J, leaving 14 bases between. The CDR3 nucleotides read TGCGCCAGCAGCCAAACGACTAGTCCACGCCAGTACTTC. Amino acids: CASSQTTSPRQYF.

V usage is TRBV28 and J usage is TRBJ2-3; 10 bases fit TRBD2. CDR3 length: 16 residues. Trimming at V came to 5 bases and at J to 3 bases, leaving 8 bases not matched to a gene. CDR1 MDHEN and CDR2 SYDVKM come from the germline V gene. CDR3 coding DNA: TGTGCCAGCAGTCGAGGGGTGGGACTAGCGACAGATACGCAGTATTTT. It encodes CASSRGVGLATDTQYF.

Here the CDR3 DNA reads TGTGCCTGGAGTGTGTTACAGGGATCTGGAAACACCATATATTTT. This codes for CAWSVLQGSGNTIYF. The gene calls are TRBV30 and TRBJ1-3; TRBD1 is a possible D gene (6 bases). Germline CDR1 GTSNPN, CDR2 SVGIG (reference sequence). The CDR3 is 15 residues long. V dropped 0 bases and J dropped 1 base, with 10 bases sitting between them.

V gene TRBV6-5 combines with J gene TRBJ1-2; the D is unclear. CDR1 MNHEY and CDR2 SVGAGI come from the germline V gene. This CDR3 has 13 amino acids. V was clipped by 2 bases and J by 7 bases, with 11 bases between them. The CDR3 spells CASSYGAVGGYTF. CDR3 bases: TGTGCCAGCAGTTACGGAGCAGTCGGTGGCTACACCTTC.

This chain connects TRBV2 to TRBJ2-2; 9 nucleotides match TRBD2. Germline CDR1 and CDR2: SNHLY and FYNNEI. This CDR3 has 16 amino acids. V shed 4 bases and J 3 bases; nucleotides not matched to a gene: 6. CDR3 residues: CASSGVAGAYTGELFF. The CDR3, as DNA: TGTGCCAGCAGTGGTGTAGCGGGAGCTTACACCGGGGAGCTGTTTTTT.

This clone turned up a few times. The chain carries TRBV5-1 and TRBJ1-1; TRBD1 matches 8 bases. Germline trimming cut 4 bases from V and 6 bases from J; bases unmatched to any gene: 11. This CDR3 spans 15 amino acids. The germline gives CDR1 SGHRS, CDR2 YFSETQ. The CDR3 here is CASSVEVRGRAEAFF. CDR3 bases: TGCGCCAGCAGCGTGGAGGTCAGGGGGCGGGCTGAAGCTTTCTTT.

The chain links TRBV18 to TRBJ2-7; perhaps TRBD1 as D (6 bases). The germline V gene encodes CDR1 KGHSH and CDR2 LQKENI. There are 14 residues in the CDR3. Trimming stripped 0 bases from V and 6 bases from J, with 12 bases between. CDR3 amino acids: CASSPPQGKGEQYF. The CDR3 DNA follows: TGTGCCAGCTCACCACCACAGGGCAAAGGCGAGCAGTACTTC. Drawing the rest from reference TRBV18 and TRBJ2-7, the complete variable domain is NAGVMQNPRHLVRRRGQEARLRCSPMKGHSHVYWYRQLPEEGLKFMVYLQKENIIDESGMPKERFSAEFPKEGPSILRIQQVVRGDSAAYFCASSPPQGKGEQYFGPGTRLTVT.

The rearrangement uses TRBV30 and TRBJ1-6; no clear D. Germline CDR1 is GTSNPN and CDR2 is SVGIG (reference sequence). The V end was cut by 3 bases, the J end by 8 bases, with 14 bases between. The CDR3 runs to 14 residues. CDR3 amino acids: CAWRRAMQYSPLHF. The DNA of the CDR3 is TGTGCCTGGAGGCGGGCCATGCAATATTCACCCCTCCACTTT.

The V call is TRBV5-4, the J call TRBJ1-6, with 7 bases fitting TRBD1. The CDR3 is 13 amino acids. V shed 4 bases and J 9 bases; nucleotides not matched to a gene: 4. Germline V gene lookup returns CDR1 SGHNT and CDR2 YYREEE (reference sequence). The CDR3 nucleotides are TGTGCCAGCAGCGCGACAGGGCTTTCACCCCTCCACTTT. Amino acids: CASSATGLSPLHF.

This clone has just a few counts. V and J are TRBV7-2 and TRBJ2-7; D is possibly TRBD1 (6 bases). From germline, CDR1 is SGHTA and CDR2 FQGNSA. V shed 1 base and J shed 0 bases, with 13 bases lying between them. The CDR3 spans 16 residues. The DNA of the CDR3 is TGTGCCAGCAGCTTAGTCAGGGGACGGAGCTCCTACGAGCAGTACTTC. Translated, it gives CASSLVRGRSSYEQYF.

This clone was recorded only once. The rearrangement uses TRBV11-2 and TRBJ1-1; D gene unclear. CDR1 is SGHAT, CDR2 FQNNGV, per germline. The germline V and J ends were trimmed by 1 base and 1 base, with 4 bases remaining between them. There are 13 residues in the CDR3. The CDR3 protein is CASSLGGNTEAFF. The DNA for the CDR3 is TGTGCCAGCAGCTTAGGAGGGAACACTGAAGCTTTCTTT.

The chain couples TRBV6-2 or TRBV6-3 to TRBJ1-6, with TRBD1 identical over 12 bases. Per germline, CDR1 MNHEY and CDR2 SVGEGT. The CDR3 has 16 amino acids. Losses at the gene ends were 0 bases for V and 11 bases for J; bases not matched to a gene: 5. CDR3 sequence (DNA): TGTGCCAGCAGTTACTCTCCGGGACAGGGGGCTGCACCCCTCCACTTT. This gives the protein CASSYSPGQGAAPLHF.

This clone showed up just once. CDR3 in amino acids: CASSLNSRDSPLHF. CDR3 nucleotides: TGTGCCAGCAGCTTAAACTCCCGGGATTCACCCCTCCACTTT. J is TRBJ1-6 and V is TRBV7-9; the D is unclear. Trimming took off 2 bases at V and 8 bases at J, with 10 bases between the two ends. The CDR3 covers 14 residues. Germline lookup yields CDR1 SEHNR and CDR2 FQNEAQ (reference sequence).

The rearrangement joins TRBV6-2 or TRBV6-3 to TRBJ1-6; 7 bases are a match to TRBD1. CDR1 and CDR2 (germline): MNHEY, SVGEGT. V lost 2 bases to trimming and J lost 10 bases; unmatched junction nucleotides: 14. The CDR3 runs 17 residues. CDR3 loop: CASSYRQGGPAVSPLHF. Written as DNA, the CDR3 is TGTGCCAGCAGTTACCGACAGGGCGGTCCCGCAGTCTCACCCCTCCACTTT.

V usage is TRBV6-1 and J usage is TRBJ1-2, with TRBD1 matching over 8 bases. The ends lost 3 bases at V and 7 bases at J; junction bases unmatched: 16. CDR1 and CDR2 from the germline V gene are MNHNS and SASEGT. The CDR3 has 17 amino acids. The CDR3 sequence: CASSDPTLAGGKGGYTF. The CDR3 region has the DNA TGTGCCAGCAGTGACCCAACTTTAGCAGGGGGCAAGGGTGGCTACACCTTC.